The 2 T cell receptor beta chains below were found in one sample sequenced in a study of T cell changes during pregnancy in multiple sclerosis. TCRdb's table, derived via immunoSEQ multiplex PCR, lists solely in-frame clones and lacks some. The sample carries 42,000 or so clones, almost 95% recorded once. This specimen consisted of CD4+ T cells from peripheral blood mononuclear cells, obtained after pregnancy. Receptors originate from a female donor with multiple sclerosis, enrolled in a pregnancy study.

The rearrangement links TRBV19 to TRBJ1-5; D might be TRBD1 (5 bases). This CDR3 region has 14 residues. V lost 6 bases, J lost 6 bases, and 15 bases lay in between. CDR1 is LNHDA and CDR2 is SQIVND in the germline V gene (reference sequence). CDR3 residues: CASRIPGQGQPQHF. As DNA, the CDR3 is TGTGCCAGTAGAATCCCAGGCCAGGGTCAGCCCCAGCATTTT.

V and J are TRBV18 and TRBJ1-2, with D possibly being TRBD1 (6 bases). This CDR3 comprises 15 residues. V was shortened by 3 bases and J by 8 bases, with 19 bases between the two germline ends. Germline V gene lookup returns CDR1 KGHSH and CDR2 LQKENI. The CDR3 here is CASSPPGQPDSGYTF. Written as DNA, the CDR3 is TGTGCCAGCTCACCTCCAGGACAGCCGGACAGCGGCTACACCTTC.